A selection of T cell receptor beta chains follows, all from one sample in a study of beta chain features in type 1 diabetes. The method was immunoSEQ multiplex PCR; TCRdb's version includes in-frame clones alone and lacks a portion of them. Of 900,000 or so clones in the sample, roughly a sixth were seen once. Sequencing used naive CD4+ T cells from blood. The origin of the receptors is a woman aged 18-35 years in good health. CDR3s include the opening cysteine and the closing phenylalanine or tryptophan. A D gene is named only where the DNA matches it firmly. Clone size is shown for a subset of rows, as once, few, many or a class of expanded clone.

v_call: TRBV7-9
d_call: NA
clone_size: few
cdr3_length: 13
j_call: TRBJ2-5
cdr3_nt: TGTGCCAGCAGTCCACAGGGTCCGGAGACCCAGTACTTC
cdr3_aa: CASSPQGPETQYF

v_call: TRBV7-2
d_call: TRBD1
clone_size: NA
cdr3_length: 17
j_call: TRBJ2-5
cdr3_nt: TGTGCCAGCAGCTTATTGGTGCAGGGGGCTTCTCAAGAGACCCAGTACTTC
cdr3_aa: CASSLLVQGASQETQYF

v_call: TRBV27
d_call: NA
clone_size: few
cdr3_length: 15
j_call: TRBJ2-2
cdr3_nt: TGTGCCAGCAGTGTCCGGGGAACGAACACCGGGGAGCTGTTTTTT
cdr3_aa: CASSVRGTNTGELFF

v_call: TRBV7-2
d_call: NA
clone_size: NA
cdr3_length: 16
j_call: TRBJ2-3
cdr3_nt: TGTGCCAGCAGCTTAGGGGCCTCCTGGGCGACAGATACGCAGTATTTT
cdr3_aa: CASSLGASWATDTQYF

v_call: TRBV14
d_call: TRBD2
clone_size: NA
cdr3_length: 15
j_call: TRBJ2-1
cdr3_nt: TGTGCCAGCAGCCAGACTAGCGGGGCGTACAATGAGCAGTTCTTC
cdr3_aa: CASSQTSGAYNEQFF

v_call: TRBV6-5
d_call: TRBD1
clone_size: NA
cdr3_length: 14
j_call: TRBJ1-2
cdr3_nt: TGTGCCAGCAGTTCTCGGACAGGGGGTTATGGCTACACCTTC
cdr3_aa: CASSSRTGGYGYTF

v_call: TRBV12-5
d_call: TRBD2
clone_size: few
cdr3_length: 13
j_call: TRBJ2-5
cdr3_nt: TGTGCTAGTGGTCTTAGCGGGAGTGAGACCCAGTACTTC
cdr3_aa: CASGLSGSETQYF

v_call: TRBV28
d_call: TRBD2
clone_size: once
cdr3_length: 17
j_call: TRBJ2-1
cdr3_nt: TGTGCCAGCAGTTTTAGACTAGCGGGAGGTTTTTTCAATGAGCAGTTCTTC
cdr3_aa: CASSFRLAGGFFNEQFF

v_call: TRBV5-1
d_call: TRBD1
clone_size: few
cdr3_length: 15
j_call: TRBJ2-5
cdr3_nt: TGCGCCAGCAGCTCGCTACAGGGGACATTCGGGGAGCAGTACTTC
cdr3_aa: CASSSLQGTFGEQYF

v_call: TRBV10-1
d_call: NA
clone_size: NA
cdr3_length: 13
j_call: TRBJ2-1
cdr3_nt: TGCGCCAGCAGTGAGTCGTGGGGGACGGAGCAGTTCTTC
cdr3_aa: CASSESWGTEQFF

v_call: TRBV18
d_call: TRBD1
clone_size: few
cdr3_length: 13
j_call: TRBJ1-1
cdr3_nt: TGTGCCAGCTCACCGGGACAGATAACTGAAGCTTTCTTT
cdr3_aa: CASSPGQITEAFF

v_call: TRBV6-5
d_call: NA
clone_size: once
cdr3_length: 15
j_call: TRBJ2-2
cdr3_nt: TGTGCCAGCAGTTGGGGCGGGCCGCACACCGGGGAGCTGTTTTTT
cdr3_aa: CASSWGGPHTGELFF

v_call: TRBV18
d_call: TRBD2
clone_size: NA
cdr3_length: 15
j_call: TRBJ2-7
cdr3_nt: TGTGCCAGCTCACCACGAGCGGGAGGGCCCCACGAGCAGTACTTC
cdr3_aa: CASSPRAGGPHEQYF

v_call: TRBV27
d_call: NA
clone_size: few
cdr3_length: 13
j_call: TRBJ2-7
cdr3_nt: TGTGCCAGCAGTTTTCGGCAGGGGTACGAGCAGTACTTC
cdr3_aa: CASSFRQGYEQYF

v_call: TRBV7-6
d_call: TRBD2
clone_size: few
cdr3_length: 16
j_call: TRBJ2-3
cdr3_nt: TGTGCCAGCAGCCCTGGACTAGCGGGCGGGAGAGATACGCAGTATTTT
cdr3_aa: CASSPGLAGGRDTQYF

v_call: TRBV5-6
d_call: NA
clone_size: few
cdr3_length: 16
j_call: TRBJ2-2
cdr3_nt: TGTGCCAGCAGCTTGAGCCATTTATATTACACCGGGGAGCTGTTTTTT
cdr3_aa: CASSLSHLYYTGELFF

v_call: TRBV7-9
d_call: NA
clone_size: NA
cdr3_length: 12
j_call: TRBJ2-5
cdr3_nt: TGTGCCAGCAGCTTAGGACAGGAGCGCCAGTACTTC
cdr3_aa: CASSLGQERQYF

v_call: TRBV4-3
d_call: NA
clone_size: NA
cdr3_length: 15
j_call: TRBJ2-2
cdr3_nt: TGCGCCAGCAGCCGCCGACTTCTTAACACCGGGGAGCTGTTTTTT
cdr3_aa: CASSRRLLNTGELFF

v_call: TRBV7-9
d_call: NA
clone_size: few
cdr3_length: 12
j_call: TRBJ1-4
cdr3_nt: TGTGCCAGCAGTCTTCGGGGGGAAAAACTGTTTTTT
cdr3_aa: CASSLRGEKLFF

v_call: TRBV7-2
d_call: NA
clone_size: NA
cdr3_length: 15
j_call: TRBJ2-1
cdr3_nt: TGTGCCAGCAGCTTAGCGGGTGCGACCTACAATGAGCAGTTCTTC
cdr3_aa: CASSLAGATYNEQFF

v_call: TRBV28
d_call: TRBD1
clone_size: few
cdr3_length: 23
j_call: TRBJ2-6
cdr3_nt: TGTGCCAGCAGTTTCGGATTGGCGGGCCGCGCGACAGGGGAAATTTCTGGGGCCAACGTCCTGACTTTC
cdr3_aa: CASSFGLAGRATGEISGANVLTF